The 11 T cell receptor beta chains below come from one sample, sequenced in a study of T cell responses to AZD1222 COVID-19 vaccine. Profiled with immunoSEQ multiplex PCR; TCRdb holds only in-frame clones, not every one. This table holds 150,000 or so clones, about 90% found once. The input for sequencing was peripheral blood, taken on day 0 of AZD1222 vaccination. The receptors originated from an adult in good health.

The chain carries TRBV2 and TRBJ2-1; TRBD1 might be the D (6 bases). CDR1 is SNHLY, CDR2 FYNNEI, per germline. The CDR3 has 14 residues. V shed 3 bases and J shed 3 bases, with 9 bases lying between them. The DNA of the CDR3 is TGTGCCAGCAGTGATGGGGGCTACTACAATGAGCAGTTCTTC. Translation: CASSDGGYYNEQFF.

J is TRBJ1-2 and V is TRBV29-1, with D hard to call. The CDR3 has 14 residues. V lost 5 bases and J 0 bases, leaving 13 bases between the germline ends. The germline V gene encodes CDR1 SQVTM and CDR2 ANQGSEA. As DNA, the CDR3 is TGCAGCGTTAGTCTGACGGATTCTAACTATGGCTACACCTTC. This gives the protein CSVSLTDSNYGYTF.

The chain has TRBV9 and TRBJ2-1; D unclear. With 1 base removed from V and 5 bases from J, the gap between germline ends came to 13 bases. The germline CDR1 and CDR2 sequences are SGDLS and YYNGEE. CDR3 length equals 15 residues. As DNA, the CDR3 is TGTGCCAGCAGCGTATTGGCCATGCCTAACAATGAGCAGTTCTTC. This translates into CASSVLAMPNNEQFF.

V gene TRBV19 combines with J gene TRBJ1-5; TRBD1 aligns across 11 bases. This CDR3 spans 16 amino acids. After removal of 6 bases from V and 4 bases from J, the junction contained 8 bases not matched to a gene. Germline CDR1 reads LNHDA; CDR2 reads SQIVND (reference sequence). In nucleotides, the CDR3 is TGTGCCAGTAGCCCACGGGACAGGGGGTATAATCAGCCCCAGCATTTT. It encodes CASSPRDRGYNQPQHF.

The chain is built from TRBV28 and TRBJ1-5; unclear D gene. CDR3 length: 14 residues. Germline V gene sequence: CDR1 MDHEN, CDR2 SYDVKM. Trimming shortened V by 2 bases and J by 3 bases, and 8 bases separated the two germline ends. The chain's CDR3 is CASSLEYDNQPQHF. DNA of the CDR3: TGTGCCAGCAGTTTAGAATATGACAATCAGCCCCAGCATTTT.

The J gene is TRBJ2-5, the V gene TRBV7-2; maybe TRBD2 (6 bases). This CDR3 comprises 13 residues. With 5 bases removed from V and 5 bases from J, the gap between germline ends came to 12 bases. Germline CDR1 is SGHTA and CDR2 is FQGNSA. The CDR3 loop is CASSETSWETQYF. The CDR3 nucleotides read TGTGCCAGCAGCGAGACTAGTTGGGAGACCCAGTACTTC.

V is TRBV27 and J is TRBJ2-6; D remains ambiguous. The germline gives CDR1 MNHEY, CDR2 SMNVEV (reference sequence). V lost 5 bases to trimming and J lost 0 bases, with 2 bases between them. The CDR3 consists of 13 residues. CDR3 loop: CASSSSGANVLTF. The DNA of the CDR3 is TGTGCCAGCAGTAGCTCTGGGGCCAACGTCCTGACTTTC.

The gene calls are TRBV28 and TRBJ2-2; unclear D gene. The CDR3 has 13 residues. V was cut by 5 bases and J by 1 base, with 5 bases left in between. Germline CDR1 MDHEN, CDR2 SYDVKM. The CDR3 spells CASSPENTGELFF. In nucleotides, the CDR3 is TGTGCCAGCAGTCCCGAGAACACCGGGGAGCTGTTTTTT.

The V call is TRBV6-1, the J call TRBJ1-5; D is uncertain. The V gene lost 0 bases and the J gene lost 8 bases, with 17 bases spanning the gap. This CDR3 spans 16 amino acids. CDR1 and CDR2 (germline): MNHNS, SASEGT. The CDR3 spells CASSEAISGNRKPQHF. The CDR3 bases are TGTGCCAGCAGTGAAGCTATATCGGGCAACAGAAAGCCCCAGCATTTT.

The genes are TRBV5-3 and TRBJ1-2, with D uncertain. TRBV5-3 is an open reading frame whose function is uncertain. The CDR3 spans 15 residues. V shed 4 bases and J shed 1 base, with 14 bases lying between them. For the CDR3, the DNA is TGTGCCAGAAGCCCCGAAACAGCCTGTAACTATGGCTACACCTTC. This translates into CARSPETACNYGYTF.

A single count supports this clone. The chain uses TRBV15 and TRBJ2-5; tentatively, D is TRBD2 (7 bases). Trimming took 5 bases from V and 4 from J, leaving 17 bases between them. CDR1 LNHNV and CDR2 YYDKDF come from the germline V gene (reference sequence). The CDR3 runs 15 residues. The CDR3 DNA is TGTGCCACCAGCTTACGCTCGGGGGGCGGAGAGACCCAGTACTTC. Residues: CATSLRSGGGETQYF.